The TCR beta chain described here comes from a study of chemoradiotherapy in HPV16-positive cancers. Clones were sequenced by immunoSEQ multiplex PCR, and TCRdb holds only the in-frame ones, with some missing. The sample lists roughly 370 clones; roughly four fifths were seen once. CDR1 is SQVTM, CDR2 ANQGSEA, per germline. The CDR3 spans 13 residues. V shed 5 bases and J 6 bases; nucleotides not matched to a gene: 6. V gene TRBV29-1 combines with J gene TRBJ2-3; 9 bases map to TRBD1. This clonotype originated in a human donor with HPV-associated anogenital cancer. The sequencing here drew on tumor tissue, taken from a patient who underwent chemoradiotherapy. CDR3 in amino acids: CSVTGTGSDTQYF. CDR3 sequence (DNA): TGCAGCGTTACCGGGACAGGGTCGGATACGCAGTATTTT.